This T cell receptor (beta chain) was sequenced during a study of blood T cell repertoires in COVID-19. Across the study: Italy, Spain and the United States were the sources of the convalescent and acute COVID-19 samples.

Using immunoSEQ multiplex PCR, the repertoire was profiled, and TCRdb retains in-frame clones only, with some absent. This table holds approximately 150,000 clones, 70% to 90% found once. Germline V lookup: CDR1 SEHNR, CDR2 FQNEAQ (reference sequence). V trimming: 3 bases; J trimming: 5 bases; junction bases outside the gene matches: 5. The CDR3 is made up of 14 amino acids. This TCR was sampled from a man aged 35-49 years with acute or convalescent COVID-19. Input material: peripheral blood. The chain links TRBV7-9 to TRBJ2-7, with 9 bases fitting TRBD1. The CDR3 loop reads CASSFGTGSHEQYF. The CDR3 DNA reads as TGTGCCAGCAGCTTCGGGACAGGGAGCCACGAGCAGTACTTC.